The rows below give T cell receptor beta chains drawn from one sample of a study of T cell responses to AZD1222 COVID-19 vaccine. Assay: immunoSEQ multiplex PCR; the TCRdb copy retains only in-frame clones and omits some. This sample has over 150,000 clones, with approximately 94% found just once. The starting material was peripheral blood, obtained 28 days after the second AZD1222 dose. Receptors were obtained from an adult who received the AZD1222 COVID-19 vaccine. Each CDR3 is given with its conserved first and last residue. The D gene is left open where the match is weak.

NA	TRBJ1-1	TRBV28	CASRPHTGAPNTEAFF
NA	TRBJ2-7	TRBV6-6	CASSDPLAPEQYF
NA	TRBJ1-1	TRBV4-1	CASSQVGAEAFF
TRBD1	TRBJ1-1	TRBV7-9	CASAVTGTGEDEAFF
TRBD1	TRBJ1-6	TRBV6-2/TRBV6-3	CASSDRGSSYNSPLHF
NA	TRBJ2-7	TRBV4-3	CASSQGSRGAVFEQYF
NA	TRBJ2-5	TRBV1	CTSSQMGVAAQETQYF
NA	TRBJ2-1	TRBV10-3	CAISSSDNEQFF
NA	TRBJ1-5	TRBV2	CASSVIDHSNQPQHF
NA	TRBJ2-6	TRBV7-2	CASSLRGMASSGANVLTF
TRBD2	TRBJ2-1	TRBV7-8	CASSVKHVPLAGSSYNEQFF
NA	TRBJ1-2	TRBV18	CASSLFYLDRNPNYGYTF
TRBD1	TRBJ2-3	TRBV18	CASSPAGGRTDTQYF
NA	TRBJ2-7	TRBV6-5	CASSYNREPRYEQYF
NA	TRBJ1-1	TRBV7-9	CASSLGSEAEAFF
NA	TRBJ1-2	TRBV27	CASSLTGPYGYTF
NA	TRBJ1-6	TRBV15	CATGGRNTDNSPLHF
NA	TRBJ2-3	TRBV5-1	CASRVGRDYTDTQYF
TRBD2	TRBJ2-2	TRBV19	CASNPTSGVTGELFF
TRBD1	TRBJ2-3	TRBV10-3	CAISESPAGQGLDTQYF
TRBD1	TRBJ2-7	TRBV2	CASSEQGQGLREQYF
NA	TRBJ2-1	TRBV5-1	CASSLDGPVF
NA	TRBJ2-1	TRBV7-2	CASSLPGVNEQFF
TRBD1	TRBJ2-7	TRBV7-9	CASSLVGTGSYEQYF
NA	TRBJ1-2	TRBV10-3	CAISESGEGIYGYTF
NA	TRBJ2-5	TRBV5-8	CASTPSWGASETQYF
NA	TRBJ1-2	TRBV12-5	CASGLGYGYTF
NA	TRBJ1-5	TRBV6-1	CASSAQGRASNQPQHF
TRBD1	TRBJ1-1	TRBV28	CASSPDRISEAFF
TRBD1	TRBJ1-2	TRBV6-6	CASSARMGQGNYGYTF
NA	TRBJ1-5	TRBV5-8	CASSLVDQPQHF
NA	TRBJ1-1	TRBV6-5	CASSSPDPLSEAFF
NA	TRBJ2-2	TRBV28	CASRTSNTGELFF
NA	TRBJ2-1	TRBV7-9	CASSPKLRDGTYNEQFF
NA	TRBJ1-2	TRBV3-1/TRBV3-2	CASSQGPVRYGYTF
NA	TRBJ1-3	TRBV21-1	CASSSLEMSSGNTIYF
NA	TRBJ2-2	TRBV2	CASSEDGLDTGELFF
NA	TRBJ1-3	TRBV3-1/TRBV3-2	CASSHLTLGNTIYF
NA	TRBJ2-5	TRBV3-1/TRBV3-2	CASSQASVGETQYF
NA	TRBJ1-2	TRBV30	CAWSVLVADYGYTF
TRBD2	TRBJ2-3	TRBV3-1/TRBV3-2	CASSHTRLAGESTDTQYF
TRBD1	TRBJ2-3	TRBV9	CASSVASGQGADTQYF
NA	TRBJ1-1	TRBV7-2	CASGWGLNTEAFF
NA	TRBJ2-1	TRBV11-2	CASSLGGDPAIEQFF
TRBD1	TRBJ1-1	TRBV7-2	CASSRPTGMNTEAFF
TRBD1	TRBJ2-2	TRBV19	CASSTPQGAPTGELFF
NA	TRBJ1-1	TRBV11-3	CASSLRGMNTEAFF
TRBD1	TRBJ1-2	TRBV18	CASSPPGGYYGYTF
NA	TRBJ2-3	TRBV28	CASKWDGSTDTQYF
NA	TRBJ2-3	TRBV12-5	CASASRSTDTQYF
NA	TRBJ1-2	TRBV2	CARITGNPLDGYTF
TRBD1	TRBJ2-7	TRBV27	CASRDRVYEQYF
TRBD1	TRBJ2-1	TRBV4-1	CASNSQGKGAIDTHNEQFF
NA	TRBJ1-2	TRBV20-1	CSAPTRGGYTF
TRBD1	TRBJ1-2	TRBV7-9	CASSSVGTGPADNYGYTF
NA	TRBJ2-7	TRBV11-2	CASSLHLAGQYF
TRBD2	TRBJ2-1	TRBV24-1	CATSDGTSGDVSYNEQFF
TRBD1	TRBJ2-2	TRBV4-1	CASSHIDREFTGELFF
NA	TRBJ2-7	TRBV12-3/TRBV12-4	CASTRTISEQYF
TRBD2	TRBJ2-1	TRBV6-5	CAINRLAGAYNEQFF